The 21 T cell receptor beta chains presented below share a single source sample, sequenced in a study of T cells in Graves' hyperthyroidism and ophthalmopathy. Amplification targeted TCR beta CDR3 regions from RNA transcripts. Primed by the HTBI set, a first-round RT-PCR was run on the TCR CDR3. TCRdb independently ran MiXCR on the multiplex PCR reads; one entry per CDR3 protein. Here the sample spans some 400,000 distinct CDR3 sequences, roughly 14% being singletons. Sequences were obtained from blood. The receptors stem from a man aged 25-45 years with Graves' hyperthyroidism that later progressed to Graves' ophthalmopathy.

This clonotype was counted ten times or more. The genes are TRBV28 and TRBJ1-2; D gene uncertain. CDR1 is MDHEN and CDR2 is SYDVKM in the germline V gene. V dropped 5 bases and J dropped 4 bases, with 11 bases sitting between them. There are 13 residues in the CDR3. The CDR3, as DNA: TGTGCCAGCAGTCTCCAGGAACCCTATGGCTACACCTTC. Translating gives CASSLQEPYGYTF.

This clonotype appeared many times. The gene calls are TRBV7-6 and TRBJ2-3; D is perhaps TRBD1 (6 bases). The V gene lost 3 bases and the J gene lost 0 bases, with 19 bases spanning the gap. The length of the CDR3 is 18 residues. Germline CDR1 and CDR2: SGHVS and FNYEAQ. CDR3 DNA sequence: TGTGCCAGCAGCTTGGAACACGAACAGGGTAGAAGCACAGATACGCAGTATTTT. Translated: CASSLEHEQGRSTDTQYF.

About this clonotype: A read error may explain this, as a much larger clone is one base away. V gene TRBV5-1 combines with J gene TRBJ1-1, with unresolved D. V shed 0 bases and J shed 4 bases, with 7 bases lying between them. The CDR3 sequence is 13 residues long. Germline V gives CDR1 SGHRS, CDR2 YFSETQ. The CDR3 here is CASSLASATEAFF. As DNA, the CDR3 is TGCGCCAGCAGCTTGGCGTCAGCCACTGAAGCTTTCTTT.

The chain employs TRBV11-3 and TRBJ1-5, with a weak D call TRBD1 (5 bases). The CDR3 length is 16 residues. Per germline, CDR1 SGHNT and CDR2 YENEEA. V was shortened by 1 base and J by 11 bases, with 21 bases between the two germline ends. The CDR3, as DNA: TGTGCCAGCAGCTTAGCTCCCCAGGGCCCCTCGGGGACCCAGCATTTT. Translated: CASSLAPQGPSGTQHF.

This clonotype occurred many times. The chain joins TRBV10-3 to TRBJ2-1; D is perhaps TRBD2 (6 bases). Germline V CDR1 and CDR2: ENHRY, SYGVKD. CDR3 length equals 17 residues. With 4 bases removed from V and 0 bases from J, the gap between germline ends came to 16 bases. The CDR3 region has the DNA TGTGCCATCAGTGGGTCGGGGAGGCAGAGCTCCTACAATGAGCAGTTCTTC. Its translation: CAISGSGRQSSYNEQFF.

This clonotype was counted between two and nine times. The rearrangement joins TRBV11-1 to TRBJ1-1; TRBD1 is a possible D gene (6 bases). V was pared by 2 bases and J by 11 bases, with 18 bases between. Per germline, CDR1 SGHAT and CDR2 FQDESV (reference sequence). This CDR3 spans 14 amino acids. This chain's CDR3 is CASSLLQGPTEAFF. The CDR3 bases are TGTGCCAGCAGCTTATTACAGGGCCCCACGGAGGCTTTCTTT.

The rearrangement links TRBV27 to TRBJ1-1; D remains ambiguous. This CDR3 has 13 residues. Per germline, CDR1 MNHEY and CDR2 SMNVEV (reference sequence). V lost 7 bases and J 3 bases, leaving 12 bases between the germline ends. The CDR3 nucleotides read TGTGCCAGCAAAATTGGAATTCACACTGAAGCTTTCTTT. Its translation is CASKIGIHTEAFF.

The chain links TRBV30 to TRBJ1-1; D is ambiguous. V was clipped by 4 bases and J by 2 bases, with 8 bases between them. CDR3 length: 12 residues. CDR1 is GTSNPN, CDR2 SVGIG, per germline (reference sequence). CDR3 bases: TGTGCCTGGAAGCCCGGAAACACTGAAGCTTTCTTT. It codes for CAWKPGNTEAFF. Using reference TRBV30 and TRBJ1-1 for the parts outside the CDR3, the full variable domain is SQTIHQWPATLVQPVGSPLSLECTVEGTSNPNLYWYRQAAGRGLQLLFYSVGIGQISSEVPQNLSASRPQDRQFILSSKKLLLSDSGFYLCAWKPGNTEAFFGQGTRLTVV.

This clonotype was counted ten times or more. V is TRBV6-1 and J is TRBJ1-5; a weak D match, TRBD1 (6 bases). The CDR3 runs to 15 residues. Deletions cut 6 bases from V and 1 base from J, with 13 bases between. In germline, CDR1 is MNHNS, CDR2 SASEGT. Here the CDR3 DNA reads TGTGCCAGCAGCACCGGGACAAGCAGCAATCAGCCCCAGCATTTT. The encoded protein is CASSTGTSSNQPQHF.

This clonotype was found many times. The chain couples TRBV11-2 to TRBJ1-4; D might be TRBD1 (6 bases). V was trimmed by 0 bases and J by 2 bases, leaving 16 bases between them. CDR1 is SGHAT, CDR2 FQNNGV, per germline. CDR3 length: 18 amino acids. The CDR3: CASSLDQHRERTNEKLFF. The CDR3 DNA follows: TGTGCCAGCAGCTTAGATCAACACAGGGAAAGGACTAATGAAAAACTGTTTTTT.

The sample holds many counts of this clonotype. The V call is TRBV6-5, the J call TRBJ1-1, with no clear D. The V end was cut by 0 bases, the J end by 5 bases, with 10 bases between. CDR3 length equals 14 residues. Germline V gene sequence: CDR1 MNHEY, CDR2 SVGAGI. CDR3 protein: CASSYSHQVTEAFF. As DNA, the CDR3 is TGTGCCAGCAGTTACTCGCACCAAGTTACTGAAGCTTTCTTT.

This clonotype was observed many times. The gene calls are TRBV28 and TRBJ1-5, with unresolved D. CDR3 length equals 16 residues. Per germline, CDR1 MDHEN and CDR2 SYDVKM. V was shortened by 3 bases and J by 4 bases, with 16 bases between the two germline ends. CDR3 loop: CASSFPGSGSNQPQHF. The CDR3 DNA is TGTGCCAGCAGTTTCCCGGGGTCCGGATCAAATCAGCCCCAGCATTTT.

The V call is TRBV15, the J call TRBJ2-7, with TRBD1 identical over 8 bases. Looked up from germline, CDR1 is LNHNV and CDR2 is YYDKDF (reference sequence). V lost 1 base, J lost 2 bases, and 4 bases stayed unmatched. This CDR3 is built from 15 residues. CDR3 amino acids: CATSRGDRTAYEQYF. The CDR3 DNA is TGTGCCACCAGCAGAGGGGACAGGACGGCCTACGAGCAGTACTTC.

As to this clonotype: The junction departs from germline at one end; a sequencing error may be responsible. V is TRBV9 and J is TRBJ1-5, with D possibly matching TRBD1 (5 bases). Germline assignment: CDR1 SGDLS and CDR2 YYNGEE. This CDR3 has 14 amino acids. The CDR3 DNA is TGTGCCAACAGCCCCGGGGCAGACAATCAGCCCCAGCATTTT. Translated, it gives CANSPGADNQPQHF.

V usage is TRBV5-8 and J usage is TRBJ1-2, with D possibly TRBD1 on 6 matching bases. Germline V gene lookup returns CDR1 SGHTS and CDR2 YDEGEE. The CDR3 extends over 15 amino acids. V was clipped by 4 bases and J by 6 bases, with 19 bases between them. DNA for the CDR3: TGTGCCAGCAGCCTTCGAGGGGGAAGAGGAAATGGCTACACCTTC. Translation gives CASSLRGGRGNGYTF.

This clonotype was seen at least ten times. As DNA, the CDR3 is TGTGCCAGCAGTGGGCCCGGGACGGACGCCACAGATACGCAGTATTTT. Translating it yields CASSGPGTDATDTQYF. The V call is TRBV6-1, the J call TRBJ2-3; D might be TRBD1 or TRBD2, each matching 5 bases. The germline gives CDR1 MNHNS, CDR2 SASEGT. The CDR3 has 16 residues. The V gene lost 4 bases and the J gene lost 2 bases, with 16 bases spanning the gap.

This clonotype showed up many times. The CDR3 region has the DNA TGTGCCAGCTCACCAAAAGGGGGCAATCAGCCCCAGCATTTT. This codes for CASSPKGGNQPQHF. The V gene is TRBV18, the J gene TRBJ1-5; the D gene is possibly TRBD1 (5 bases). Trimming cost V 2 bases and J 2 bases, with 7 bases left between them. The CDR3 has 14 amino acids. The germline CDR1 and CDR2 sequences are KGHSH and LQKENI.

This clonotype appeared a few times. The rearrangement joins TRBV6-1 to TRBJ2-5; 11 bases are shared with TRBD2. V shed 6 bases, J shed 2 bases, and the junction held 5 bases outside the gene matches. Germline values: CDR1 MNHNS, CDR2 SASEGT. This CDR3 contains 15 residues. DNA of the CDR3: TGTGCCAGCAGGGGCTTAGCGGGGGGGCAAGAGACCCAGTACTTC. Encoded protein: CASRGLAGGQETQYF.

This clonotype came up a few times. The V gene is TRBV27, the J gene TRBJ2-1; D is perhaps TRBD2 (5 bases). The V gene's germline CDR1 is MNHEY and CDR2 SMNVEV (reference sequence). V was clipped by 4 bases and J by 7 bases, with 11 bases between them. The length of the CDR3 is 13 residues. In nucleotides, the CDR3 is TGTGCCAGCAGTTCGGGATCTGGGAATGAGCAGTTCTTC. This encodes CASSSGSGNEQFF.

This clonotype was recorded many times. The chain carries TRBV12-5 and TRBJ1-1; maybe TRBD1 (6 bases). CDR1 is LGHNT, CDR2 FRNRAP, per germline. CDR3 length: 16 amino acids. Between the trimmed V and J ends, which lost 0 bases and 3 bases, there was a span of 14 bases. DNA for the CDR3: TGTGCTAGTGGTTTGGTCCTTGGGGGGCTCGACACTGAAGCTTTCTTT. Translating it yields CASGLVLGGLDTEAFF.

V gene TRBV7-9 combines with J gene TRBJ1-3; D ambiguous. V lost 7 bases and J 2 bases, leaving 9 bases between the germline ends. The CDR3 sequence is 13 residues long. Per germline, CDR1 SEHNR and CDR2 FQNEAQ (reference sequence). This CDR3 is CASTEGAGNTIYF. CDR3 in DNA: TGTGCCAGCACCGAGGGAGCTGGAAACACCATATATTTT.